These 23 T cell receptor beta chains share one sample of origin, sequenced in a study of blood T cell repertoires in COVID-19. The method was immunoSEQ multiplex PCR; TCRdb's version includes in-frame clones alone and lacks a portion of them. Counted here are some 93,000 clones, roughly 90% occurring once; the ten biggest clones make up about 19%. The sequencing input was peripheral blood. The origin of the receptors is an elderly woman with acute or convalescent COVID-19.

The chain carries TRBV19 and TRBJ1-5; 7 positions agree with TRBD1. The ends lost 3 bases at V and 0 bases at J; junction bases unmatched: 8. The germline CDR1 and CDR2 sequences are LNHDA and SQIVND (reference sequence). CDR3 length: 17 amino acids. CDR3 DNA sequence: TGTGCCAGTAGTATTAGAGACAGGGCGTATAGCAATCAGCCCCAGCATTTT. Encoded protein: CASSIRDRAYSNQPQHF.

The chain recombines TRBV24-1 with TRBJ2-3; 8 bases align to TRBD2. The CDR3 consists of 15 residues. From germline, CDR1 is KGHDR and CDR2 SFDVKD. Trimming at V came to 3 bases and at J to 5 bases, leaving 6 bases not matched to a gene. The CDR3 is CATSDPRGAGDTQYF. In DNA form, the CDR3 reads TGTGCCACCAGTGATCCGCGGGGGGCCGGAGATACGCAGTATTTT.

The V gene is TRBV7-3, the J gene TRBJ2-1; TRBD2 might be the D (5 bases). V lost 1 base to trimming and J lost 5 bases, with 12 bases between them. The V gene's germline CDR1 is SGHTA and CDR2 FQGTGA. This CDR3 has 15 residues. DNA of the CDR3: TGTGCCAGCAGCTTAAAAGGGAGCTTTGACAATGAGCAGTTCTTC. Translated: CASSLKGSFDNEQFF.

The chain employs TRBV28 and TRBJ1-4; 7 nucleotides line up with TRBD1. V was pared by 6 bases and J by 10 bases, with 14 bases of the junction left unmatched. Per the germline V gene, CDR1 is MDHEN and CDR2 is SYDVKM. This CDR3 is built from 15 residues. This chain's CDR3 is CASSSETGPFLKLFF. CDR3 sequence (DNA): TGTGCCAGCAGCTCAGAGACAGGGCCCTTTTTAAAACTGTTTTTT.

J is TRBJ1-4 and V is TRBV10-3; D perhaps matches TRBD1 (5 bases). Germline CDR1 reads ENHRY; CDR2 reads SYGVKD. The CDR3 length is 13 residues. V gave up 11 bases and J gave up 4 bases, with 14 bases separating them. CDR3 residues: CASGGTVNEKLFF. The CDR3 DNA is TGTGCCTCAGGCGGGACTGTTAATGAAAAACTGTTTTTT.

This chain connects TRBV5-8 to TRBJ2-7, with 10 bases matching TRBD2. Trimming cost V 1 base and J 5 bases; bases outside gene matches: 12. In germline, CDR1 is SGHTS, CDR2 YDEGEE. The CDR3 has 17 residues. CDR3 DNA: TGTGCCAGCAGCTTGCCGGGGCGGGGTAGCGGGGGGAACGAGCAGTACTTC. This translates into CASSLPGRGSGGNEQYF.

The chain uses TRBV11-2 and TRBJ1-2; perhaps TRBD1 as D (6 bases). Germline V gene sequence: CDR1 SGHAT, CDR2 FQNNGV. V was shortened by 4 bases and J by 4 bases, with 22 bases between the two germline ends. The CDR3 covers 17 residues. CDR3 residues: CASSSTRRQETRYGYTF. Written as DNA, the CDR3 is TGTGCCAGCAGCTCCACTAGGCGACAGGAAACTCGCTATGGCTACACCTTC.

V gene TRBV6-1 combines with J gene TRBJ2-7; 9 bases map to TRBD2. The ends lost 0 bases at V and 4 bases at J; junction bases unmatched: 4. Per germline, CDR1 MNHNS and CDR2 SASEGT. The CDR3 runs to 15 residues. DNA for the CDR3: TGTGCCAGCAGTGAAGCGCGGGGGGGCGGGTACGAGCAGTACTTC. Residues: CASSEARGGGYEQYF.

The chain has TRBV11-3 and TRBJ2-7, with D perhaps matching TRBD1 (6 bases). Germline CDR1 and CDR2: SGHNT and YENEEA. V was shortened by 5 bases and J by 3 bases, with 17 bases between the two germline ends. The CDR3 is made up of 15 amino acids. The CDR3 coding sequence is TGTGCCAGCAGCCCCTTCGGGACAACCATCTACGAGCAGTACTTC. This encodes CASSPFGTTIYEQYF.

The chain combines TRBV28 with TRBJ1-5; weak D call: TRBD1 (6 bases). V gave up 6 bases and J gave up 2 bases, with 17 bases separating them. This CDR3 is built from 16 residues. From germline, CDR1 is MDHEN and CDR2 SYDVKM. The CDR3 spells CASRSSRAGGNQPQHF. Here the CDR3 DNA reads TGTGCCAGCAGATCTAGCCGGGCAGGGGGCAATCAGCCCCAGCATTTT.

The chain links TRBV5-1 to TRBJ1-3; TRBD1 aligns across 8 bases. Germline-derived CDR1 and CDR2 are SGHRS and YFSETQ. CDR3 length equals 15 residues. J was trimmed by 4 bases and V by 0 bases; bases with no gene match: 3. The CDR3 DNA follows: TGCGCCAGCAGCTTGGTGGGGACAGGAGGAAACACCATATATTTT. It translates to CASSLVGTGGNTIYF.

This CDR3 reads CASSPPLTEQETQYF. CDR3 in DNA: TGTGCCAGCTCACCACCTTTGACAGAGCAAGAGACCCAGTACTTC. The chain links TRBV18 to TRBJ2-5, with D perhaps matching TRBD1 (5 bases). Between the trimmed V and J ends, which lost 0 bases and 2 bases, there was a span of 10 bases. Germline loops: CDR1 KGHSH, CDR2 LQKENI. The CDR3 is 15 residues long.

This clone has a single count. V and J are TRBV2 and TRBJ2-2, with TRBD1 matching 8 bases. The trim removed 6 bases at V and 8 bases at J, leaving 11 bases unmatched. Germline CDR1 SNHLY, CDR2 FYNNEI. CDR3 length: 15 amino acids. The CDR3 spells CASRDRAPLRGELFF. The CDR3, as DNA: TGTGCCAGCAGGGACAGGGCCCCTTTAAGGGGGGAGCTGTTTTTT.

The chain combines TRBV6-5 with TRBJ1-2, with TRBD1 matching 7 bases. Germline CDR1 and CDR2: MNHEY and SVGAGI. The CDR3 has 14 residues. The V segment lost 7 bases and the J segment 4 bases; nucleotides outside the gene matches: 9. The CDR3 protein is CASTRGDRFYGYTF. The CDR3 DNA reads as TGTGCCAGCACCAGAGGGGACAGATTCTATGGCTACACCTTC.

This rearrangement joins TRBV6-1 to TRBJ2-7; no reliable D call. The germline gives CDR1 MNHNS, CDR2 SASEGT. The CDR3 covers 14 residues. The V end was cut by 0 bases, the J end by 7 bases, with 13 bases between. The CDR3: CASSEAPGPWEQYF. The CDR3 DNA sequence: TGTGCCAGCAGTGAAGCCCCAGGCCCCTGGGAGCAGTACTTC.

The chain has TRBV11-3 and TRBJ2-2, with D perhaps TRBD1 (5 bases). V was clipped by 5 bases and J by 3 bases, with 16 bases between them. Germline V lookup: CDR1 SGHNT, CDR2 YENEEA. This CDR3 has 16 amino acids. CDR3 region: CASSRGPRADTGELFF. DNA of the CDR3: TGTGCCAGCAGCCGCGGTCCCAGGGCCGACACCGGGGAGCTGTTTTTT.

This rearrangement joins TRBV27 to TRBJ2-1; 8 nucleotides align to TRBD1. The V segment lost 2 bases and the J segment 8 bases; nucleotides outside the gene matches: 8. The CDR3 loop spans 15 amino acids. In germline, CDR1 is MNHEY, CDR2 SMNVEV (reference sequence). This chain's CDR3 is CASSLKGTGEYEQFF. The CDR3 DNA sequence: TGTGCCAGCAGTTTAAAAGGGACAGGTGAATATGAGCAGTTCTTC.

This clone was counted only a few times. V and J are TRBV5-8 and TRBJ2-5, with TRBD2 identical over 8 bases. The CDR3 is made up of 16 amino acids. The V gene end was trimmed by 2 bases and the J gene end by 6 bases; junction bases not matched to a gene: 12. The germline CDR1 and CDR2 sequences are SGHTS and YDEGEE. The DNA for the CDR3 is TGTGCCAGCAGCTTACCGGGACTAGGGGGTCTCCAGACCCAGTACTTC. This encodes CASSLPGLGGLQTQYF.

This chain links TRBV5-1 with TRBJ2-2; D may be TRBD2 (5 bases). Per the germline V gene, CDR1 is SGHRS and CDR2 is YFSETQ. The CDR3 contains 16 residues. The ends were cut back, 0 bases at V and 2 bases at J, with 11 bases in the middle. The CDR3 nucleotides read TGCGCCAGCAGCTTGGCCATGGCTAGCAACACCGGGGAGCTGTTTTTT. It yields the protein CASSLAMASNTGELFF.

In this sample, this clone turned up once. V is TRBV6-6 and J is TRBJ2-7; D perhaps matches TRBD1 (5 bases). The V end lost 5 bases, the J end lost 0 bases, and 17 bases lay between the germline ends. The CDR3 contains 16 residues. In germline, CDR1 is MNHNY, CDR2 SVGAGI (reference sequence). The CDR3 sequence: CASSPPGRGSSYEQYF. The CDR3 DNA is TGTGCCAGCAGTCCCCCCGGTAGGGGCTCCTCCTACGAGCAGTACTTC.

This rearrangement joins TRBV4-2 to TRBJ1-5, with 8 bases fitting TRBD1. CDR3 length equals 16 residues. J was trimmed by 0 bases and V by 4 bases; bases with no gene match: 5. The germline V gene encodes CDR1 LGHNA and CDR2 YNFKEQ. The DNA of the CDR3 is TGTGCCAGCAGCCCCGGGACAGGCTATAGCAATCAGCCCCAGCATTTT. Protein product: CASSPGTGYSNQPQHF.

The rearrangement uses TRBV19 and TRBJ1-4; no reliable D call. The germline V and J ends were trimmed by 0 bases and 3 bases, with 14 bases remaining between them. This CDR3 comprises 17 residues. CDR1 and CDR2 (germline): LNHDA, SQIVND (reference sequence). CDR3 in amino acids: CASSIDPGRRANEKLFF. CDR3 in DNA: TGTGCCAGTAGTATAGATCCTGGGAGGAGGGCTAATGAAAAACTGTTTTTT.

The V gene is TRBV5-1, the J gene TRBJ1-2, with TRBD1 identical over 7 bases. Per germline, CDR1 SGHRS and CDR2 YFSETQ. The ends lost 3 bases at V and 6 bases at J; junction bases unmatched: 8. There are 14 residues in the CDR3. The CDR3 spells CASSYNGQVNGYTF. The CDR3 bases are TGCGCCAGCAGCTATAATGGACAGGTTAATGGCTACACCTTC.